Following are 30 T cell receptor beta chains from one sample sequenced in a study of prognosis after radiotherapy for stage I lung cancer. From genomic DNA, TCR beta CDR3 was amplified by two-round multiplex PCR. Initially, in first-round PCR, primers specific to each TRBV and TRBJ gene were used. TCRdb used MiXCR to reprocess the multiplex PCR reads, holding one entry per CDR3 protein. This sample has 20,000 to 25,000 distinct CDR3 sequences, with roughly 43% found just once. The source material was PBMCs, sampled before or after stereotactic body radiation therapy (not recorded which). The origin of the receptors is a donor aged 50 or older with non-small cell lung cancer.

With respect to this clonotype: Given a far larger clone just one base away, this is likely a sequencing read error. This rearrangement joins TRBV6-2 or TRBV6-3 to TRBJ2-1; D uncertain. V gave up 5 bases and J gave up 0 bases, with 11 bases separating them. CDR3 length: 15 residues. Germline-derived CDR1 and CDR2 are MNHEY and SVGEGT. This chain's CDR3 is CASSETAFSYNEQFF. The CDR3 DNA follows: TGTGCCAGCAGTGAAACAGCATTCTCCTACAATGAGCAGTTCTTC.

This clonotype qualifies as medium-sized. The DNA of the CDR3 is TGTGCCAGCAGTTACGTCCTCTCCACCGGGGAGCTGTTTTTT. Protein product: CASSYVLSTGELFF. The chain links TRBV6-2 or TRBV6-3 to TRBJ2-2, with no clear D. V dropped 2 bases and J dropped 4 bases, with 8 bases sitting between them. From germline, CDR1 is MNHEY and CDR2 SVGEGT. This CDR3 has 14 residues.

This clonotype was picked up a small number of times. A clone one base away is much larger, so this may be a read error. The V and J genes are TRBV25-1 and TRBJ2-1; D ambiguous. The V and J ends lost 6 bases and 0 bases respectively, with 12 bases between them. CDR3 length: 15 residues. CDR1 is MGHDK and CDR2 is SYGVNS in the germline V gene. CDR3 DNA sequence: TGTGCCAGCAGCGGCGGTATGAGCTCCTACAATGAGCAGTTCTTC. Its translation is CASSGGMSSYNEQFF.

This clonotype was detected ten times or more. The rearrangement uses TRBV30 and TRBJ2-3; 10 nucleotides agree with TRBD1. This CDR3 comprises 15 residues. Unmatched junction bases numbered 9, after V lost 4 bases and J lost 5 bases. Germline V lookup: CDR1 GTSNPN, CDR2 SVGIG (reference sequence). CDR3 sequence: CAWTMTGGAGDTQYF. Here the CDR3 DNA reads TGTGCCTGGACCATGACAGGGGGCGCGGGAGATACGCAGTATTTT.

About this clonotype: Given a much more abundant clone one base away, this may be a read error. In DNA, the CDR3 is TGTGCCAGCAGCAGACAACAGGGAGGCACTCAAGCTTTCTTT. Residues: CASSRQQGGTQAFF. The V and J genes are TRBV7-9 and TRBJ1-1; D is perhaps TRBD1 (6 bases). The CDR3 runs to 14 residues. From germline, CDR1 is SEHNR and CDR2 FQNEAQ (reference sequence).

The V call is TRBV20-1, the J call TRBJ2-7; 13 nucleotides agree with TRBD2. Germline V lookup: CDR1 DFQATT, CDR2 SNEGSKA (reference sequence). There are 16 residues in the CDR3. V dropped 0 bases and J dropped 0; count of bases not matched to a gene: 2. The CDR3 loop is CSARELAGGTSYEQYF. The CDR3 DNA is TGCAGTGCTAGAGAACTAGCGGGAGGGACCTCCTACGAGCAGTACTTC.

This clonotype is judged medium-sized (0.01 to 0.1%). The CDR3 is CASSSNLARISDTQYF. In nucleotides, the CDR3 is TGTGCCAGCAGCTCCAACCTAGCACGAATCTCAGATACGCAGTATTTT. The chain has TRBV7-8 and TRBJ2-3, with a tentative D call TRBD2 (5 bases). The CDR3 extends over 16 amino acids. The germline CDR1 and CDR2 sequences are SGHVS and FQNEAQ. Trimming shortened V by 4 bases and J by 4 bases, and 18 bases separated the two germline ends. The full variable domain, rest sourced from reference TRBV7-8 and TRBJ2-3, is GAGVSQSPRYKVAKRGQDVALRCDPISGHVSLFWYQQALGQGPEFLTYFQNEAQLDKSGLPSDRFFAERPEGSVSTLKIQRTQQEDSAVYLCASSSNLARISDTQYFGPGTRLTVL.

In this sample, this clonotype turned up many times. The gene calls are TRBV28 and TRBJ1-2; the D is unclear. V lost 2 bases, J lost 2 bases, and 9 bases lay in between. Per the germline V gene, CDR1 is MDHEN and CDR2 is SYDVKM. CDR3 size: 14 residues. The CDR3 spells CASSLQGMNYGYTF. DNA for the CDR3: TGTGCCAGCAGTTTACAAGGGATGAACTATGGCTACACCTTC.

Ten or more counts support this clonotype. The rearrangement joins TRBV5-1 to TRBJ2-1; 11 bases map to TRBD1. In germline, CDR1 is SGHRS, CDR2 YFSETQ. Trimming took 4 bases from V and 3 from J; bases not matched to a gene: 6. The CDR3 is 16 amino acids. The chain's CDR3 is CASSRGQGANYNEQFF. The DNA for the CDR3 is TGCGCCAGCAGCAGAGGACAGGGGGCGAACTACAATGAGCAGTTCTTC.

A word on this clonotype: This is likely an artifact of a read error, given a far larger clone one base away. V gene TRBV6-2 or TRBV6-3 combines with J gene TRBJ2-2, with 8 bases lining up with TRBD1. Unmatched junction bases numbered 7, after V lost 7 bases and J lost 3 bases. CDR1 and CDR2 from the germline V gene are MNHEY and SVGEGT. The CDR3 length is 15 residues. The DNA for the CDR3 is TGTGCCAGCATTAACTCAGGGGGCTACACCGGGGAGCTGTTTTTT. Translated, it gives CASINSGGYTGELFF.

This clonotype is classed as medium-sized. The chain recombines TRBV7-2 with TRBJ2-7, with D hard to call. The V end was cut by 4 bases, the J end by 3 bases, with 16 bases between. The CDR3 runs 15 residues. Germline CDR1 reads SGHTA; CDR2 reads FQGNSA. CDR3 sequence reads: CASSSDLSRYYEQYF. The DNA of the CDR3 is TGTGCCAGCAGCTCCGACTTGTCGCGGTACTACGAGCAGTACTTC.

This clonotype showed up many times. The chain uses TRBV20-1 and TRBJ2-3; 9 nucleotides match TRBD2. V shed 0 bases and J 1 base; nucleotides not matched to a gene: 8. The CDR3 is made up of 17 amino acids. Germline-derived CDR1 and CDR2 are DFQATT and SNEGSKA (reference sequence). The CDR3 sequence is CSARDLGTSWGTDTQYF. The CDR3 coding sequence is TGCAGTGCTAGAGATCTAGGGACTAGCTGGGGCACAGATACGCAGTATTTT.

In this sample, this clonotype turned up many times. The CDR3 loop is CASSLDRTGNEQFF. The CDR3 bases are TGTGCCAGCAGCTTAGACCGGACAGGTAATGAGCAGTTCTTC. This sequence joins TRBV11-2 and TRBJ2-1; 7 bases align to TRBD1. Per the germline V gene, CDR1 is SGHAT and CDR2 is FQNNGV. The CDR3 consists of 14 residues. Trimming at V came to 0 bases and at J to 7 bases, leaving 3 bases not matched to a gene.

Note on this clonotype: A read error may produce the germline difference seen at one junction end. CDR3 protein: CASIYSTWSKHYEQYF. In DNA form, the CDR3 reads TGTGCCAGCATTTACTCGACCTGGTCCAAACACTACGAGCAGTACTTC. The rearrangement links TRBV6-5 to TRBJ2-7, with D unresolved. The germline CDR1 and CDR2 sequences are MNHEY and SVGAGI. The CDR3 is 16 residues long.

This clonotype showed up many times. J is TRBJ2-5 and V is TRBV11-2; 7 bases line up with TRBD1. In germline, CDR1 is SGHAT, CDR2 FQNNGV. Trimming took 5 bases from V and 5 from J; bases not matched to a gene: 23. CDR3 length: 19 amino acids. This CDR3 is CASSLCIRTRQGQPETQYF. CDR3 nucleotide sequence: TGTGCCAGCAGCCTCTGTATTAGGACAAGACAGGGACAGCCGGAGACCCAGTACTTC.

This clonotype was seen repeatedly, ten times or more. The gene calls are TRBV7-9 and TRBJ1-4; 8 bases agree with TRBD1. CDR1 is SEHNR, CDR2 FQNEAQ, per germline (reference sequence). V lost 5 bases and J lost 7; bases outside the gene matches: 3. The CDR3 spans 13 residues. CDR3: CASSRGQGEKLFF. The CDR3, as DNA: TGTGCCAGCAGCCGAGGACAGGGTGAAAAACTGTTTTTT.

This clonotype rates as large (0.1 to 1%). One junction end disagrees with the germline gene, perhaps due to a read error. The chain carries TRBV11-2 and TRBJ2-2; D remains unclear. Germline V gives CDR1 SGHAT, CDR2 FQNNGV. The CDR3 length is 15 residues. The DNA of the CDR3 is TGCGCCAGCAGCAATGACGGATCCTACACCGGGGAGCTGTTTTTT. It encodes CASSNDGSYTGELFF.

The gene calls are TRBV7-2 and TRBJ2-2; D is possibly TRBD2 (6 bases). The CDR3 runs 14 residues. The V gene lost 5 bases and the J gene lost 6 bases, with 13 bases spanning the gap. The V gene's germline CDR1 is SGHTA and CDR2 FQGNSA. The DNA of the CDR3 is TGTGCCAGCAGCCCGGGGGTTGTAGCCGGGGAGCTGTTTTTT. This sequence encodes CASSPGVVAGELFF.

This clonotype was recorded many times. The genes are TRBV7-9 and TRBJ2-2, with 12 bases fitting TRBD2. CDR1 and CDR2 (germline): SEHNR, FQNEAQ (reference sequence). J was trimmed by 4 bases and V by 5 bases; bases with no gene match: 5. The CDR3 totals 16 residues. As DNA, the CDR3 is TGTGCCAGCAGCCCGACTAGCGGGAGCCCCACCGGGGAGCTGTTTTTT. Translated: CASSPTSGSPTGELFF.

This clonotype was observed at least ten times. The chain couples TRBV5-6 to TRBJ2-7, with 8 bases that match TRBD1. Germline assignment: CDR1 SGHDT and CDR2 YYEEEE. This CDR3 is 17 amino acids long. After removal of 3 bases from V and 0 bases from J, the junction contained 11 bases not matched to a gene. CDR3 region: CASSYRRGRVTSYEQYF. The CDR3 DNA follows: TGTGCCAGCAGCTACCGCAGGGGGCGGGTCACCTCCTACGAGCAGTACTTC.

By share, this clonotype ranks as medium-sized. The DNA of the CDR3 is TGCAGTGCTAGAGTTTCTAGCAGAGAGAACACCGGGGAGCTGTTTTTT. It translates to CSARVSSRENTGELFF. This sequence joins TRBV20-1 and TRBJ2-2; D is perhaps TRBD2 (5 bases). Germline CDR1 and CDR2: DFQATT and SNEGSKA (reference sequence). The CDR3 is made up of 16 amino acids. The V and J ends lost 1 base and 1 base respectively, with 13 bases between them.

This clonotype showed up many times. V and J are TRBV2 and TRBJ2-5; 8 bases agree with TRBD1. The CDR3 extends over 15 amino acids. Trimming cost V 0 bases and J 5 bases; bases outside gene matches: 5. Germline CDR1 and CDR2: SNHLY and FYNNEI. The CDR3 here is CASSEAQGADETQYF. CDR3 in DNA: TGTGCCAGCAGTGAAGCGCAGGGGGCGGATGAGACCCAGTACTTC.

This clonotype has a handful of counts. A much larger clone differs from this one at a single base, so this may be a read error. The J gene is TRBJ2-5, the V gene TRBV7-6, with a weak D call TRBD1 (5 bases). Between the trimmed V and J ends, which lost 3 bases and 2 bases, there was a span of 13 bases. The CDR3 runs 15 residues. Looked up from germline, CDR1 is SGHVS and CDR2 is FNYEAQ. The CDR3: CASSFRTWLQETQYF. CDR3 DNA: TGTGCCAGCAGCTTCCGGACATGGTTGCAAGAGACCCAGTACTTC.

This clonotype was recorded once. This chain joins TRBV6-2 or TRBV6-3 and TRBJ2-7; 7 nucleotides agree with TRBD1. The length of the CDR3 is 13 residues. J lost 7 bases, V lost 6 bases, and 9 bases had no gene match. Germline V gene lookup returns CDR1 MNHEY and CDR2 SVGEGT. The CDR3 loop is CASRKGARGEQYF. The CDR3, as DNA: TGTGCCAGCAGAAAGGGGGCGAGGGGAGAGCAGTACTTC.

The sample holds many counts of this clonotype. This chain joins TRBV11-3 and TRBJ2-7; no clear D gene. With 1 base removed from V and 5 bases from J, the gap between germline ends came to 6 bases. This CDR3 comprises 12 residues. Germline V gives CDR1 SGHNT, CDR2 YENEEA. CDR3 bases: TGTGCCAGCAGCTTAGTGGGGAACGAGCAGTACTTC. Translated: CASSLVGNEQYF. Full variable domain (outside the CDR3, taken from reference TRBV11-3 and TRBJ2-7): EAGVVQSPRYKIIEKKQPVAFWCNPISGHNTLYWYLQNLGQGPELLIRYENEEAVDDSQLPKDRFSAERLKGVDSTLKIQPAELGDSAVYLCASSLVGNEQYFGPGTRLTVT.

Concerning this clonotype itself: At one end the junction does not follow the germline gene, possibly because of a read error. The chain combines TRBV7-9 with TRBJ2-6, with D perhaps matching TRBD1 or TRBD2 (5 bases each). The germline V gene encodes CDR1 SEHNR and CDR2 FQNEAQ (reference sequence). The CDR3 is made up of 18 amino acids. Written as DNA, the CDR3 is TGTGCCAGCAGCAAGACACGGGGCCTACCCTCTGGGTCCAACGTCCTGACTTTC. Translating it yields CASSKTRGLPSGSNVLTF.

The table lists this clonotype with many counts. The chain recombines TRBV20-1 with TRBJ1-5; D might be TRBD1 (5 bases). Between the trimmed V and J ends, which lost 7 bases and 5 bases, there was a span of 15 bases. Germline values: CDR1 DFQATT, CDR2 SNEGSKA (reference sequence). The CDR3 totals 13 residues. As DNA, the CDR3 is TGCAGTGTCGGGGGGAAGGGTCATCAGCCCCAGCATTTT. Amino acids: CSVGGKGHQPQHF.

This clonotype is categorized as medium-sized (0.01 to 0.1%). This chain joins TRBV6-5 and TRBJ2-1; TRBD2 might be the D (6 bases). The germline V gene has CDR1 MNHEY and CDR2 SVGAGI. The V end was cut by 4 bases, the J end by 0 bases, with 13 bases between. The CDR3 loop spans 16 amino acids. For the CDR3, the DNA is TGTGCCAGCAGTTGGGACTCTCGGAGCTCCTACAATGAGCAGTTCTTC. This translates into CASSWDSRSSYNEQFF.

The chain employs TRBV19 and TRBJ2-5, with TRBD2 identical over 12 bases. This CDR3 is 16 amino acids long. CDR1 is LNHDA and CDR2 is SQIVND in the germline V gene (reference sequence). V gave up 6 bases and J gave up 4 bases; unmatched junction bases: 9. The DNA for the CDR3 is TGTGCCAGTAGGCCGACTAGCGGGAGTTTCGGAGAGACCCAGTACTTC. Protein sequence: CASRPTSGSFGETQYF.

The genes are TRBV28 and TRBJ2-5, with 13 nucleotides matching TRBD2. Trimming at V came to 5 bases and at J to 1 base, leaving 4 bases not matched to a gene. Germline V CDR1 and CDR2: MDHEN, SYDVKM. The CDR3 is 16 residues long. The CDR3 loop reads CASSPGTSGTQETQYF. CDR3 sequence (DNA): TGTGCCAGCAGTCCAGGGACTAGCGGGACCCAAGAGACCCAGTACTTC.